These T cell receptor beta chains were read from a single sample in a study of T cells in Graves' hyperthyroidism and ophthalmopathy. From the multiplex PCR reads, TCRdb called clonotypes with MiXCR, one entry per CDR3 protein. This table has hundreds of thousands of distinct CDR3 sequences, roughly 15% appearing once. The sample comprised blood. The receptors originated from a middle-aged woman with Graves' ophthalmopathy. The CDR3 runs from the conserved cysteine through the conserved F or W. A D gene is named only where the DNA matches it firmly. Clone sizes are given selectively: once, few, many, or a class where the clone is expanded.

TRBJ2-7 TRBV3-1 - - TGTGCCAGCAGCCAAGGAATCTGGCAGGGCGGGATTTCCGAGCAGTACTTC CASSQGIWQGGISEQYF
TRBJ2-7 TRBV14 many - TGTGCCAGCAGCCCCTGGACCTCCTACGAGCAGTACTTC CASSPWTSYEQYF
TRBJ2-7 TRBV4-2 many - TGTGCCAGCAGCCAAGCCACGGACTACCACCGGCCCTACGAGCAGTACTTC CASSQATDYHRPYEQYF
TRBJ1-6 TRBV7-9 - TRBD1 TGTGCCAGCAGCTTGGGACAGGCTTATTCACCCCTCCACTTT CASSLGQAYSPLHF
TRBJ2-5 TRBV7-2 many - TGTGCCAGCAGCTTAGACCTGCAGACCCAGTACTTC CASSLDLQTQYF
TRBJ2-3 TRBV4-1 - - TGCGCCAGCAGATCGAACAGGGAATGGGGCACAGATACGCAGTATTTT CASRSNREWGTDTQYF
TRBJ1-6 TRBV25-1 - - TGTGCCAGCAGTTTGACACGAGGGTCACCCCTCCACTTT CASSLTRGSPLHF
TRBJ1-3 TRBV20-1 many - TGCAGTGCTTTCACCCTTCCATATTTT CSAFTLPYF
TRBJ2-5 TRBV10-3 - TRBD1 TGTGTCATCAGTGGGGACAGGACGGGACTGGAGACCCAGTACTTT CVISGDRTGLETQYF
TRBJ2-7 TRBV28 many - TGTGCCACCCTACCGGGGCGCCCTGGGGCCTACGAGCAGTACTTC CATLPGRPGAYEQYF
TRBJ1-2 TRBV6-5 many - TGTGCCACCGGGCAGGGTGCGTTTGGCTACACCTTC CATGQGAFGYTF
TRBJ1-1 TRBV4-1 many - TGCGCCAGCAGCCAGGATAACTACTTGGCCACTGAAGCTTTCTTT CASSQDNYLATEAFF
TRBJ1-2 TRBV27 few TRBD1 TGTGCCAGCAGTTCGGACAGGGTAGGCTATGGCTACACCTTC CASSSDRVGYGYTF